This entry lists 10 T cell receptor beta chains sequenced from one sample in a study of blood T cell repertoires in COVID-19. The repertoire was sequenced with immunoSEQ multiplex PCR; TCRdb's copy has only in-frame clones and lacks some. The repertoire holds 200,000 to 250,000 clones, with roughly four fifths as singletons. The sequencing input was PBMCs or T cells enriched from blood (not recorded which). The source is a man between 60 and 75 years old who had recovered from COVID-19.

This chain joins TRBV9 and TRBJ2-5; 11 positions agree with TRBD1. V lost 4 bases and J lost 5; bases outside the gene matches: 7. The CDR3 sequence is 15 residues long. CDR1 SGDLS and CDR2 YYNGEE come from the germline V gene. DNA of the CDR3: TGTGCCAGCAGCATCGGACAGGGGGCATGGGAGACCCAGTACTTC. As protein: CASSIGQGAWETQYF. Variable domain in full (rest from reference TRBV9 and TRBJ2-5): DSGVTQTPKHLITATGQRVTLRCSPRSGDLSVYWYQQSLDQGLQFLIQYYNGEERAKGNILERFSAQQFPDLHSELNLSSLELGDSALYFCASSIGQGAWETQYFGPGTRLLVL.

The chain joins TRBV3-1 (or the pseudogene TRBV3-2) to TRBJ2-7; weak D call: TRBD2 (6 bases). Germline CDR1 and CDR2: LGHDT and YNNKEL (reference sequence). Trimming pared 0 bases from V and 4 bases from J, leaving 16 bases between. The CDR3 has 16 residues. The CDR3 spells CASSQDVGGGAYEQYF. CDR3 in DNA: TGTGCCAGCAGCCAAGATGTGGGTGGAGGGGCTTACGAGCAGTACTTC.

The chain is built from TRBV19 and TRBJ1-4, with D perhaps TRBD1 (6 bases). The CDR3 runs 14 residues. Trimming took 3 bases from V and 8 from J, leaving 13 bases between them. Germline V gives CDR1 LNHDA, CDR2 SQIVND (reference sequence). Here the CDR3 DNA reads TGTGCCAGTAGTATTATCAGGGGCGGCGAAAAACTGTTTTTT. Translation: CASSIIRGGEKLFF.

This clone showed up just a few times. The chain joins TRBV30 to TRBJ1-1; maybe TRBD1 (5 bases). The CDR3 contains 12 residues. With 5 bases removed from V and 1 base from J, the gap between germline ends came to 8 bases. The germline gives CDR1 GTSNPN, CDR2 SVGIG (reference sequence). The CDR3 loop reads CAWGRGNTEAFF. The CDR3 DNA reads TGTGCCTGGGGTAGGGGGAACACTGAAGCTTTCTTT.

J is TRBJ1-4 and V is TRBV19; TRBD1 agrees at 7 bases. Trimming removed 3 bases from V and 0 bases from J; junction bases left unmatched: 4. The V gene's germline CDR1 is LNHDA and CDR2 SQIVND (reference sequence). The CDR3 spans 16 residues. CDR3 amino acids: CASSMAGTATNEKLFF. CDR3 sequence (DNA): TGTGCCAGTAGTATGGCCGGGACAGCAACTAATGAAAAACTGTTTTTT.

This clone was observed a few times. This chain joins TRBV30 and TRBJ2-7; TRBD1 might be the D (5 bases). Per the germline V gene, CDR1 is GTSNPN and CDR2 is SVGIG (reference sequence). This CDR3 has 12 residues. Trimming removed 3 bases at V and 5 bases at J, with 11 bases between. The CDR3 here is CAWRPRVDEQYF. The CDR3 DNA is TGTGCCTGGAGACCCAGGGTCGACGAGCAGTACTTC.

The CDR3 protein is CASSRGLAVEETQYF. The CDR3 DNA is TGTGCCAGCAGCCGCGGACTAGCGGTTGAAGAGACCCAGTACTTC. The chain combines TRBV7-2 with TRBJ2-5; 10 bases agree with TRBD2. CDR3 length: 15 amino acids. The V gene end was trimmed by 5 bases and the J gene end by 3 bases; junction bases not matched to a gene: 6. Germline CDR1 and CDR2: SGHTA and FQGNSA.

The chain combines TRBV15 with TRBJ2-7, with D possibly TRBD1 on 5 matching bases. The CDR3 totals 16 residues. Germline values: CDR1 LNHNV, CDR2 YYDKDF (reference sequence). Trimming shortened V by 2 bases and J by 0 bases, and 14 bases separated the two germline ends. DNA for the CDR3: TGTGCCACCAGCAGACATAGACAGTGGGTCTCCTACGAGCAGTACTTC. Its translation is CATSRHRQWVSYEQYF.

This chain uses TRBV7-2 with TRBJ2-3; 9 bases agree with TRBD2. In germline, CDR1 is SGHTA, CDR2 FQGNSA. This CDR3 has 16 amino acids. Germline trimming cut 1 base from V and 1 base from J; bases unmatched to any gene: 3. The CDR3 DNA follows: TGTGCCAGCAGCTTAGAGAAGCGGGGGGGCACAGATACGCAGTATTTT. Translated, it gives CASSLEKRGGTDTQYF.

V usage is TRBV21-1 and J usage is TRBJ1-1; TRBD1 is the table's D call, not checked against the DNA. TRBV21-1 is labeled a pseudogene. This CDR3 has 18 amino acids. CDR3 bases: TGTGCCAGCAGCAAAACGGGGCCTATACAGGGAGAGGACACTGAAGCTTTCTTT. It encodes CASSKTGPIQGEDTEAFF.